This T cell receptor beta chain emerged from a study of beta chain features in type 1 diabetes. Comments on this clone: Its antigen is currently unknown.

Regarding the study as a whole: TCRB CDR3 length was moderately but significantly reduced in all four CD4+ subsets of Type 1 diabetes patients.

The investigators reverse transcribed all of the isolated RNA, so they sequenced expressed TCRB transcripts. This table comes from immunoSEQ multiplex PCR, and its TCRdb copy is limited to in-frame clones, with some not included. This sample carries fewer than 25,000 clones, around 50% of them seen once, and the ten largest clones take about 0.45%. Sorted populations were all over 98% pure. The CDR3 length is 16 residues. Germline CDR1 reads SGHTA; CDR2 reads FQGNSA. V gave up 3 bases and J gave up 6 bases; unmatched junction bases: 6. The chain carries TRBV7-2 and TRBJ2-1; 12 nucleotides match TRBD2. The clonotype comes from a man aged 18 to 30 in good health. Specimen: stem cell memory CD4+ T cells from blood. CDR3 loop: CASSFYPGLAGNEQFF. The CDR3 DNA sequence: TGTGCCAGCAGCTTTTACCCGGGACTAGCGGGCAATGAGCAGTTCTTC.